Given below is one T cell receptor (beta chain) in context. Its cognate antigen is unknown. All of the isolated RNA was reverse transcribed, so expressed TCRB transcripts were sequenced. Only in-frame clones appear in the TCRdb table, and some are missing; sequencing was by immunoSEQ multiplex PCR. Altogether more than 250,000 clones are present, about 20% being singletons, with the ten largest covering about 0.027%. This sample was included in a study of beta chain features in type 1 diabetes. Study-level results: Within each of all four CD4+ subsets, Type 1 diabetes patients had TCRB CDR3s that were moderately but significantly shorter.

Trimming pared 4 bases from V and 12 bases from J, leaving 13 bases between. This CDR3 contains 11 residues. Germline loops: CDR1 MDHEN, CDR2 SYDVKM. This TCR was sampled from a woman in her forties with type 1 diabetes. The sample comprised naive CD4+ T cells from blood. This sequence joins TRBV28 and TRBJ2-7; no reliable D call. CDR3 nucleotide sequence: TGTGCCAGCAGTTCCCCGCAGAGGCGGTACTTC. This encodes CASSSPQRRYF. Full variable domain (outside the CDR3, taken from reference TRBV28 and TRBJ2-7): DVKVTQSSRYLVKRTGEKVFLECVQDMDHENMFWYRQDPGLGLRLIYFSYDVKMKEKGDIPEGYSVSREKKERFSLILESASTNQTSMYLCASSSPQRRYFGPGTRLTVT.